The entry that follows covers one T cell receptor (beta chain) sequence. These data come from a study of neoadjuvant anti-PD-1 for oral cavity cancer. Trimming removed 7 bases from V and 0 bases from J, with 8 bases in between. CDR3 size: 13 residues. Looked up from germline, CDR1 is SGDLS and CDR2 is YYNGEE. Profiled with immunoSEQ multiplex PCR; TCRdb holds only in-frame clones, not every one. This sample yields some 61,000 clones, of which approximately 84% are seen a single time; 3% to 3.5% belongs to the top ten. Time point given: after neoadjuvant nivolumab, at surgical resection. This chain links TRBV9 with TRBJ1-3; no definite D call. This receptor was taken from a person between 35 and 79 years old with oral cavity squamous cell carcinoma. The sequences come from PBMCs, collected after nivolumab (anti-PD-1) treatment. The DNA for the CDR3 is TGTGCCAGCGGCGCGGTCTCTGGAAACACCATATATTTT. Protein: CASGAVSGNTIYF.